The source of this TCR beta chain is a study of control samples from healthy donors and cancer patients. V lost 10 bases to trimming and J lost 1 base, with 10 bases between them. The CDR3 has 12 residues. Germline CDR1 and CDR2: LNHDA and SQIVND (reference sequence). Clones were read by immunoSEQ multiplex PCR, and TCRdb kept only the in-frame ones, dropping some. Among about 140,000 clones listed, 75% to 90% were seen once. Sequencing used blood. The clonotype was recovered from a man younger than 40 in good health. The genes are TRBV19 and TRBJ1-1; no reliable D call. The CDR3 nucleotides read TGTGCCACCTCCATGGGGAACACTGAAGCTTTCTTT. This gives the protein CATSMGNTEAFF.